A single TCR beta chain is shown here with its context. What it recognizes is unknown. These data come from a study of liver allograft versus peripheral blood T cells. Turning to the study itself: What was compared were the T cell receptor repertoires in transplanted livers and those in the peripheral blood of recipients. General study findings and limits: Reports indicated that T cell receptor repertoires inside liver allografts differed from those in peripheral blood.

Germline-derived CDR1 and CDR2 are DFQATT and SNEGSKA (reference sequence). The CDR3 has 15 amino acids. The V end was cut by 0 bases, the J end by 6 bases, with 16 bases between. TCRdb used MiXCR to reprocess the reads, holding one entry per CDR3 protein. The sample lists some 9,200 distinct CDR3 sequences; 20% to 30% were seen once. V and J are TRBV20-1 and TRBJ2-3; a possible D gene is TRBD2 (6 bases). The clonotype comes from a human patient who had a liver transplant. The T cells may come from the graft donor. The CDR3 sequence: CSARDQLRRGDTQYF. The CDR3 DNA reads TGCAGTGCTAGAGATCAGTTGCGGCGGGGCGATACGCAGTATTTT.